This TCR beta chain derives from a study of blood T cells in healthy people across ages. Using a J-beta primer mix together with a sample-barcoded 5' primer, a second PCR was run for roughly 7 to 11 cycles. Each sample yielded at least 2.5 million CDR3-containing paired-end reads. TCRdb used MiXCR to reprocess the 5' RACE reads, holding one entry per CDR3 protein. The sample consists of over a million distinct CDR3 sequences, under 30% of them appearing once. Germline loops: CDR1 SQVTM, CDR2 ANQGSEA. Trimming removed 3 bases from V and 5 bases from J, with 16 bases in between. The CDR3 is made up of 14 amino acids. Comment on this clonotype: Its antigen is undetermined.

Study results and limitations: Across the age range, TCR beta diversity per million T cells fell in a roughly linear way.

This sample was also put to use in a study of T cells of mothers and their children. As reported in that work: Sample barcodes plus 2-4 random nucleotides came from the M1S primer. In unrelated and related pairs, TCR recombination output is shaped in a similar way by thymic selection.

The J gene is TRBJ1-2, the V gene TRBV29-1; weak D call: TRBD1 (5 bases). The sequencing sample was made of blood. This sequence originates from a girl between 2 and 10 years old in good health. CDR3 loop: CSVDGGASAYGYTF. The CDR3 nucleotides read TGCAGCGTTGACGGGGGAGCCTCAGCGTATGGCTACACCTTC.